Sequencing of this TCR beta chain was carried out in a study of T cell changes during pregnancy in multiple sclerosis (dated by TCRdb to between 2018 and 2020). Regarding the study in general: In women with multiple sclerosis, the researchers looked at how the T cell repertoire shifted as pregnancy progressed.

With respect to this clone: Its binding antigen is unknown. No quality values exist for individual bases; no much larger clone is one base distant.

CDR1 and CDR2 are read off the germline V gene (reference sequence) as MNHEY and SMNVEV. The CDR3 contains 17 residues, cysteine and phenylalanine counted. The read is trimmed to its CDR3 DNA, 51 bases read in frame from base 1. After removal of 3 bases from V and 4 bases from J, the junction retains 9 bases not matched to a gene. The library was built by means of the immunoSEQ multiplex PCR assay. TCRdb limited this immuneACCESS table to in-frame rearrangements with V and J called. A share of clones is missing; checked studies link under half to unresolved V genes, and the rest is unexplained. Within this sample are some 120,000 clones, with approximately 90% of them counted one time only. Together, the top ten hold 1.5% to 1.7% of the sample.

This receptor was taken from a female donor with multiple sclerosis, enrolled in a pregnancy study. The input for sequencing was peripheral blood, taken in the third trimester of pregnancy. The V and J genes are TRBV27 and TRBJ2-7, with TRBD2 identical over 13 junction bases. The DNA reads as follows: TGTGCCAGCAGTTTTATAACTAGCGGGAGGGCCGGGTACGAGCAGTACTTC. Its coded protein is CASSFITSGRAGYEQYF.